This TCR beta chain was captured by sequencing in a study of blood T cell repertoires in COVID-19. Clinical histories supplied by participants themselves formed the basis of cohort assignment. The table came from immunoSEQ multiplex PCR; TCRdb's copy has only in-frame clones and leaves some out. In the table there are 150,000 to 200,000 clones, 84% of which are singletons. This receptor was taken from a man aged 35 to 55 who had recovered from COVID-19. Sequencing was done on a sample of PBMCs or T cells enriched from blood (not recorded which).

The CDR3 reads CASSQEPRGTEQFF. The DNA of the CDR3 is TGCGCCAGCAGCCAGGAACCCAGGGGAACTGAACAGTTCTTC. This chain uses TRBV4-3 with TRBJ2-1; D perhaps matches TRBD1 (6 bases). This CDR3 has 14 amino acids. Germline V gene lookup returns CDR1 LGHNA and CDR2 YSLEER. The V end was cut by 3 bases, the J end by 13 bases, with 19 bases between.